Listed below are T cell receptor beta chains from one sample, sequenced in a study of blood T cell repertoires in COVID-19. Sequenced by immunoSEQ multiplex PCR; TCRdb stores in-frame clones only, minus some. The sample lists 150,000 or so clones; over 75% were seen once. The material sequenced was peripheral blood. Receptors originate from a man in his 60s who had recovered from COVID-19. The CDR3 runs from the conserved cysteine through the conserved F or W. D genes are given only for firm matches. A clone size is listed for some rows: how often the clone was seen (once, few, many), or a class if it is expanded.

size: -
V: TRBV10-3
J: TRBJ1-2
D: -
DNA: TGTGCCATCAGTGAAACAGGGAACTATGGCTACACCTTC
CDR3: CAISETGNYGYTF

size: once
V: TRBV7-9
J: TRBJ2-2
D: -
DNA: TGTGCCAGCAGCCCGCAGGGTTCCGCCGGGGAGCTGTTTTTT
CDR3: CASSPQGSAGELFF

size: -
V: TRBV18
J: TRBJ1-5
D: -
DNA: TGTGCCAGCTCACCCAGGGTAATCGATCAGCCCCAGCATTTT
CDR3: CASSPRVIDQPQHF

size: -
V: TRBV7-8
J: TRBJ2-5
D: TRBD2
DNA: TGTGCCAGCAGCCGGGGGACTAGCATAGAGACCCAGTACTTC
CDR3: CASSRGTSIETQYF

size: -
V: TRBV7-3
J: TRBJ2-5
D: -
DNA: TGTGCCAGCAGCTTATATACAGGGCAGACCCAGTACTTC
CDR3: CASSLYTGQTQYF

size: -
V: TRBV18
J: TRBJ2-2
D: -
DNA: TGTGCCAGCTCACCAGGAACAGGAATATTCCCCGGGGAGCTGTTTTTT
CDR3: CASSPGTGIFPGELFF

size: -
V: TRBV2
J: TRBJ1-5
D: -
DNA: TGTGCCAGCAGTGAGGTTTCAGGGAGCAATCAGCCCCAGCATTTT
CDR3: CASSEVSGSNQPQHF

size: -
V: TRBV11-2
J: TRBJ2-3
D: TRBD2
DNA: TGTGCCAGCAGCTTAAATCGGGGGGGCACAGATACGCAGTATTTT
CDR3: CASSLNRGGTDTQYF

size: -
V: TRBV19
J: TRBJ2-7
D: TRBD1
DNA: TGTGCCAGTAGCCCTAGGCAGGGGGCGCTTGAGCAGTACTTC
CDR3: CASSPRQGALEQYF

size: once
V: TRBV2
J: TRBJ1-2
D: TRBD1
DNA: TGTGCCAGCAGTCATCCTGGGGACAGCAAATACTATGGCTACACCTTC
CDR3: CASSHPGDSKYYGYTF

size: few
V: TRBV30
J: TRBJ1-1
D: -
DNA: TGTGCCTGGAGTGTACAAAAGAACACTGAAGCTTTCTTT
CDR3: CAWSVQKNTEAFF

size: -
V: TRBV29-1
J: TRBJ2-5
D: TRBD2
DNA: TGCAGCGTTGAGGGGACTAGCGGGGCTCGTCCGCAAGAGACCCAGTACTTC
CDR3: CSVEGTSGARPQETQYF

size: once
V: TRBV18
J: TRBJ2-2
D: TRBD2
DNA: TGTGCCAGCTCACCGGGACTAGCGACCGGGGAGCTGTTTTTT
CDR3: CASSPGLATGELFF

size: -
V: TRBV5-4
J: TRBJ2-2
D: TRBD2
DNA: TGTGCCAGCAGCTTTCGCAGCGGGGGGGCCCGGAACACCGGGGAGCTGTTTTTT
CDR3: CASSFRSGGARNTGELFF

size: -
V: TRBV7-7
J: TRBJ2-3
D: TRBD2
DNA: TGTGCTAGCAGCTTAGGACTAGCTGGCACAGATACGCAGTATTTT
CDR3: CASSLGLAGTDTQYF

size: once
V: TRBV7-9
J: TRBJ2-3
D: -
DNA: TGTGCCAGCAGCTTAGCAGGAGCGACAGATACGCAGTATTTT
CDR3: CASSLAGATDTQYF